Below, 20 T cell receptor beta chains from the same sample are listed, as sequenced in a study of cytomegalovirus exposure and HLA in healthy donors. Only in-frame clones appear in the TCRdb table, and some are missing; sequencing was by immunoSEQ multiplex PCR. The profile shows about 64,000 clones, 85% to 90% of them singletons. Sequenced material: PBMCs. These receptors were collected from a woman under 30 in good health and CMV-seronegative.

This clone was detected only once. The rearrangement links TRBV5-1 to TRBJ2-7; 8 nucleotides match TRBD2. From germline, CDR1 is SGHRS and CDR2 YFSETQ. The CDR3 covers 15 residues. V trimming: 0 bases; J trimming: 3 bases; junction bases outside the gene matches: 5. The CDR3 is CASSLAGGRNYEQYF. The DNA for the CDR3 is TGCGCCAGCAGCTTGGCCGGCGGGAGGAACTACGAGCAGTACTTC.

The chain joins TRBV13 to TRBJ2-1; 8 bases are a match to TRBD1. V gave up 4 bases and J gave up 15 bases; unmatched junction bases: 8. The germline gives CDR1 PRHDT, CDR2 FYEKMQ (reference sequence). The CDR3 has 12 amino acids. CDR3 in amino acids: CASSSDRVSLFF. CDR3 nucleotides: TGTGCCAGCAGCTCGGACAGGGTTTCTTTGTTCTTC. The entire variable domain, with the rest obtained from reference TRBV13 and TRBJ2-1, is as follows: AAGVIQSPRHLIKEKRETATLKCYPIPRHDTVYWYQQGPGQDPQFLISFYEKMQSDKGSIPDRFSAQQFSDYHSELNMSSLELGDSALYFCASSSDRVSLFFGPGTRLTVL.

This chain links TRBV6-5 with TRBJ2-5, with a tentative D call TRBD2 (6 bases). The germline gives CDR1 MNHEY, CDR2 SVGAGI. The CDR3 contains 14 residues. V was shortened by 2 bases and J by 5 bases, with 12 bases between the two germline ends. The CDR3 reads CASSYVGGAETQYF. The CDR3 nucleotides are TGTGCCAGCAGTTACGTAGGCGGGGCTGAGACCCAGTACTTC.

This chain links TRBV6-5 with TRBJ1-6; perhaps TRBD1 as D (6 bases). The CDR3 totals 16 residues. Per germline, CDR1 MNHEY and CDR2 SVGAGI. Trimming cost V 3 bases and J 10 bases, with 19 bases left between them. CDR3 in amino acids: CASSYFWGAGESPLHF. Here the CDR3 DNA reads TGTGCCAGCAGTTATTTCTGGGGGGCGGGAGAATCACCCCTCCACTTT.

In its sample, this clone was seen a few times. The V gene is TRBV7-3, the J gene TRBJ2-1; D might be TRBD2 (5 bases). Germline V gene lookup returns CDR1 SGHTA and CDR2 FQGTGA. Deletions cut 2 bases from V and 8 bases from J, with 16 bases between. The CDR3 loop spans 15 amino acids. CDR3 DNA sequence: TGTGCCAGCAGCTTAGGTAGCGCTAGAATGGATGAGCAGTTCTTC. As protein: CASSLGSARMDEQFF.

This chain connects TRBV6-5 to TRBJ2-3, with D possibly TRBD2 on 7 matching bases. CDR1 and CDR2 (germline): MNHEY, SVGAGI. There are 14 residues in the CDR3. V was trimmed by 2 bases and J by 6 bases, leaving 12 bases between them. CDR3 DNA sequence: TGTGCCAGCAGTTACGTGGGGGGGGCTGATACGCAGTATTTT. This gives the protein CASSYVGGADTQYF.

This rearrangement joins TRBV29-1 to TRBJ2-3, with D possibly matching TRBD1 (6 bases). Per the germline V gene, CDR1 is SQVTM and CDR2 is ANQGSEA. This CDR3 region has 14 residues. Deletions cut 7 bases from V and 2 bases from J, with 16 bases between. CDR3 amino acids: CSAHGQINTDTQYF. CDR3 bases: TGCAGCGCCCACGGACAGATCAACACAGATACGCAGTATTTT.

The rearrangement uses TRBV20-1 and TRBJ2-7; TRBD1 is a possible D gene (5 bases). CDR1 and CDR2 from the germline V gene are DFQATT and SNEGSKA (reference sequence). V dropped 6 bases and J dropped 3 bases, with 9 bases sitting between them. The CDR3 is 11 amino acids. CDR3 in amino acids: CSAWGYYEQYF. In DNA form, the CDR3 reads TGCAGTGCCTGGGGCTACTACGAGCAGTACTTC.

This clone was picked up a small number of times. The chain joins TRBV4-1 to TRBJ1-5, with unresolved D. CDR3 length: 13 amino acids. Germline V gene sequence: CDR1 MGHRA, CDR2 YSYEKL. The V gene lost 0 bases and the J gene lost 5 bases, with 5 bases spanning the gap. The CDR3 loop is CASSQDQYQPQHF. The CDR3 DNA reads as TGCGCCAGCAGCCAAGATCAGTATCAGCCCCAGCATTTT.

Here the CDR3 DNA reads TGTGCCAGCAGCAAAGCGAAGGGGGCCCAGGGCTACACCTTC. Amino acids: CASSKAKGAQGYTF. The chain recombines TRBV21-1 with TRBJ1-2; TRBD1, the table's D call, lacks a check against the DNA. TRBV21-1 constitutes a pseudogene. This CDR3 region has 14 residues.

The CDR3: CASSPRGVIYNEQFF. In nucleotides, the CDR3 is TGTGCCAGCTCACCACGGGGGGTGATCTACAATGAGCAGTTCTTC. The genes are TRBV18 and TRBJ2-1, with D perhaps matching TRBD2 (6 bases). V lost 1 base and J 3 bases, leaving 10 bases between the germline ends. This CDR3 is 15 amino acids long. Germline assignment: CDR1 KGHSH and CDR2 LQKENI.

This rearrangement joins TRBV19 to TRBJ1-5; the D is unclear. This CDR3 is built from 13 residues. The germline V and J ends were trimmed by 5 bases and 4 bases, with 9 bases remaining between them. From germline, CDR1 is LNHDA and CDR2 SQIVND (reference sequence). CDR3 DNA sequence: TGTGCCAGTAGTCCCGTAATTAATCAGCCCCAGCATTTT. Translating gives CASSPVINQPQHF.

This clone has just a few counts. The rearrangement uses TRBV27 and TRBJ1-2; 7 positions match TRBD1. The junction had 6 bases not matched to a gene; V was cut back by 6 bases and J by 2 bases. The CDR3 extends over 14 amino acids. Germline V gene data show CDR1 as MNHEY and CDR2 as SMNVEV (reference sequence). The CDR3 DNA is TGTGCCAGCAGATTACAGGGGTCAAACTATGGCTACACCTTC. As protein: CASRLQGSNYGYTF.

The chain employs TRBV29-1 and TRBJ2-7; D gene uncertain. This CDR3 is 14 amino acids long. Trimming cost V 5 bases and J 2 bases, with 16 bases left between them. Germline CDR1 SQVTM, CDR2 ANQGSEA. In DNA, the CDR3 is TGCAGCGTTATCGGTTCGAACAGACCCTACGAGCAGTACTTC. Protein sequence: CSVIGSNRPYEQYF.

The J gene is TRBJ2-7, the V gene TRBV6-1, with TRBD2 as a possible D gene (5 bases). In germline, CDR1 is MNHNS, CDR2 SASEGT. This CDR3 is 14 amino acids long. Trimming cost V 1 base and J 0 bases, with 7 bases left between them. CDR3 loop: CASSEGGHSYEQYF. The CDR3 DNA follows: TGTGCCAGCAGTGAAGGAGGGCACTCCTACGAGCAGTACTTC.

This clone is a singleton in its sample. This sequence joins TRBV5-1 and TRBJ2-7, with 9 bases aligning to TRBD1. The germline V gene encodes CDR1 SGHRS and CDR2 YFSETQ. V shed 4 bases and J 4 bases; nucleotides not matched to a gene: 6. The CDR3 is made up of 14 amino acids. For the CDR3, the DNA is TGCGCCAGCAGCGCGGACAGGGGTCTTTACGAGCAGTACTTC. Amino acid sequence: CASSADRGLYEQYF.

In its sample, this clone was seen a few times. The chain recombines TRBV28 with TRBJ1-5; tentatively, D is TRBD1 (5 bases). CDR1 and CDR2 from the germline V gene are MDHEN and SYDVKM. There are 15 residues in the CDR3. Trimming stripped 7 bases from V and 2 bases from J, with 15 bases between. The CDR3 region has the DNA TGTGCCAGCACCGCGGACAACTTCGGCAATCAGCCCCAGCATTTT. Encoded protein: CASTADNFGNQPQHF.

This chain's CDR3 is CASSLSGVGRNTEAFF. CDR3 in DNA: TGTGCCAGCAGCTTATCGGGGGTTGGACGGAACACTGAAGCTTTCTTT. This sequence joins TRBV7-6 and TRBJ1-1, with D perhaps TRBD1 (5 bases). This CDR3 spans 16 amino acids. V gave up 2 bases and J gave up 1 base, with 14 bases separating them. Germline V gives CDR1 SGHVS, CDR2 FNYEAQ.

The rearrangement joins TRBV4-3 to TRBJ1-4; TRBD1 agrees at 7 bases. Trimming removed 0 bases from V and 5 bases from J; junction bases left unmatched: 6. The V gene's germline CDR1 is LGHNA and CDR2 YSLEER. The CDR3 has 16 residues. Written as DNA, the CDR3 is TGCGCCAGCAGCCAAGATTTGAGACAGGGCAATGAAAAACTGTTTTTT. Translating it yields CASSQDLRQGNEKLFF.

V gene TRBV21-1 combines with J gene TRBJ2-7; TRBD2, the D gene given by the table, was not confirmed from the DNA. TRBV21-1 constitutes a pseudogene. The CDR3 totals 16 residues. CDR3 DNA sequence: TGTGCCAGCGGCTGGGGACTAGCGGACCCAGACCTCAATAAGTACTTC. It encodes CASGWGLADPDLNKYF.